This section outlines one T cell receptor (beta chain) sequence together with its context. The record originates from a study of technical replicates of blood from several donors. Using immunoSEQ multiplex PCR, the repertoire was profiled, and TCRdb retains in-frame clones only, with some absent. The data contain fewer than 100,000 clones, roughly 95% of them singletons. With V trimmed by 2 bases and J by 2 bases, 4 bases remained unmatched. Germline CDR1 SGHVS, CDR2 FQNEAQ. This CDR3 comprises 15 residues. This receptor was obtained from a human donor in good health. The sequenced material came from T cells isolated from PBMCs. This rearrangement joins TRBV7-8 to TRBJ2-7; 9 bases line up with TRBD2. The CDR3 protein is CASSLISGGTYEQYF. CDR3 sequence (DNA): TGTGCCAGCAGCTTAATTAGCGGGGGCACCTACGAGCAGTACTTC.